This is a list of T cell receptor beta chains from one sample in a study of shared clonotypes between healthy human individuals. The assay was immunoSEQ multiplex PCR, and TCRdb's table has in-frame clones only and misses some. The sample shows roughly 2,300,000 clones, around 93% of them seen only once. Material: naive CD4+ T cells from PBMCs. These TCRs come from a man younger than 30 in good health. Some clones in this sample may be carry-over from other donors' samples. CDR3s include the opening cysteine and the closing phenylalanine or tryptophan. The D gene is left open where the match is weak. Size is omitted from some rows. Given values are once, few, many or a class for expanded clones.

size	J	D	V	CDR3	DNA
.	TRBJ2-3	TRBD2	TRBV2	CASQAGGPADTQYF	TGTGCCAGTCAAGCGGGAGGGCCCGCAGATACGCAGTATTTT
.	TRBJ2-2	.	TRBV7-2	CASSPTLPRRGTGELFF	TGTGCCAGCAGCCCGACCCTCCCTAGGCGGGGCACCGGGGAGCTGTTTTTT
.	TRBJ1-2	.	TRBV9	CASSVGSRQSYGYTF	TGTGCCAGCAGCGTAGGATCGAGGCAGAGCTATGGCTACACCTTC
.	TRBJ1-1	.	TRBV28	CASSLGHTGAEAFF	TGTGCCAGCAGTTTAGGGCACACAGGAGCTGAAGCTTTCTTT
once	TRBJ1-2	.	TRBV4-2	CASSQPRGGYTF	TGTGCCAGCAGCCAGCCCAGGGGTGGCTACACCTTC
.	TRBJ1-1	.	TRBV25-1	CASSAQGTEAFF	TGTGCCAGCAGTGCCCAGGGAACTGAAGCTTTCTTT
once	TRBJ2-1	.	TRBV5-1	CASSAASSYNEQFF	TGCGCCAGCTCAGCGGCCAGCTCCTACAATGAGCAGTTCTTC
.	TRBJ1-2	TRBD1	TRBV18	CASSRRTGGDGYTF	TGTGCCAGCTCACGGAGAACAGGGGGTGATGGCTACACCTTC
.	TRBJ1-2	.	TRBV7-9	CASSLEAGTYGYTF	TGTGCCAGCAGCTTAGAAGCGGGAACCTATGGCTACACCTTC
.	TRBJ2-7	TRBD1	TRBV19	CASSINGAQGAYYEQYF	TGTGCCAGTAGTATTAATGGTGCACAGGGGGCTTACTACGAGCAGTACTTC
few	TRBJ2-3	TRBD2	TRBV2	CASSSTSGTDTQYF	TGTGCCAGCAGTTCGACTAGCGGCACAGATACGCAGTATTTT
.	TRBJ1-2	TRBD1	TRBV4-2	CASSPPGGANYGYTF	TGTGCCAGCAGCCCTCCAGGGGGAGCTAACTATGGCTACACCTTC
.	TRBJ2-2	.	TRBV6-6	CASSNTGDRYTGELFF	TGTGCCAGCAGCAACACGGGAGATCGTTACACCGGGGAGCTGTTTTTT
.	TRBJ2-7	TRBD2	TRBV7-6	CASSLTGTSGYEQYF	TGTGCCAGCAGCCTAACCGGGACTAGCGGGTACGAGCAGTACTTC
.	TRBJ2-7	TRBD1	TRBV5-1	CASSTTGGGGFEQYF	TGCGCCAGCAGCACGACAGGGGGCGGTGGATTCGAGCAGTACTTC
.	TRBJ1-4	.	TRBV7-9	CASSLAIPGEIGKLFF	TGTGCCAGCAGCTTAGCTATTCCAGGGGAGATTGGAAAACTGTTTTTT
.	TRBJ2-1	.	TRBV7-8	CASSLDRHSYNEQFF	TGTGCCAGCAGCTTAGACAGACACTCCTACAATGAGCAGTTCTTC
once	TRBJ1-5	TRBD1	TRBV10-1	CASSTGTGTQPQHF	TGCGCCAGCAGCACCGGGACAGGGACCCAGCCCCAGCATTTT
.	TRBJ2-7	TRBD2	TRBV5-1	CASSLAASGSDEQYF	TGCGCCAGCAGCTTGGCGGCTAGCGGGAGTGACGAGCAGTACTTC
.	TRBJ1-3	TRBD1	TRBV4-2	CASSQNLVIDRVGTGNTIYF	TGTGCCAGCAGCCAAAACCTAGTCATTGACAGGGTCGGGACTGGAAACACCATATATTTT
.	TRBJ2-2	.	TRBV19	CASSIKGGTGELFF	TGTGCCAGTAGTATAAAGGGGGGCACCGGGGAGCTGTTTTTT
.	TRBJ2-3	.	TRBV2	CASSDQQLFTDTQYF	TGTGCCAGCAGTGACCAGCAGTTGTTCACAGATACGCAGTATTTT
.	TRBJ2-7	.	TRBV7-9	CASSLGGRGSYEQYF	TGTGCCAGCAGCTTGGGGGGAAGGGGCTCCTACGAGCAGTACTTC